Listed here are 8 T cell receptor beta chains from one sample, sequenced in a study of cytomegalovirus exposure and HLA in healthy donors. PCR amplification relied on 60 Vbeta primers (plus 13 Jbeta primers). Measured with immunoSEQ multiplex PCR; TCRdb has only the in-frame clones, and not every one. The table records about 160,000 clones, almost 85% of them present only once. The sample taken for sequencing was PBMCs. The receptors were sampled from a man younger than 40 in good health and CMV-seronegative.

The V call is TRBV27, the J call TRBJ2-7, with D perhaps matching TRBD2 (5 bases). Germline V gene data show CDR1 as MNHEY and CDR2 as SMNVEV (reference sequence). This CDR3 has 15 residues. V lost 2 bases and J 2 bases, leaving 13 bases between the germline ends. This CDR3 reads CASSLDFSGAYEQYF. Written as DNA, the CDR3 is TGTGCCAGCAGTTTAGATTTCAGCGGCGCCTACGAGCAGTACTTC.

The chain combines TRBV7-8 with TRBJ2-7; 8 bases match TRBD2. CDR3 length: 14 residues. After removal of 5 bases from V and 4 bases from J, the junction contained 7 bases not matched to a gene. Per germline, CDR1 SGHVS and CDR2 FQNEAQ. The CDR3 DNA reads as TGTGCCAGCAGCCTGGGACTAGTTAGGTACGAGCAGTACTTC. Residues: CASSLGLVRYEQYF.

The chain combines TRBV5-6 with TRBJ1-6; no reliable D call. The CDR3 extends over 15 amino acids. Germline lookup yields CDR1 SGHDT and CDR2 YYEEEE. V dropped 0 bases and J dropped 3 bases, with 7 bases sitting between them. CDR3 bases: TGTGCCAGCAGCTTGGCTACGGGCTATAATTCACCCCTCCACTTT. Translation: CASSLATGYNSPLHF. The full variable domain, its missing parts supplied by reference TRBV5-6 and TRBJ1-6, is DAGVTQSPTHLIKTRGQQVTLRCSPKSGHDTVSWYQQALGQGPQFIFQYYEEEERQRGNFPDRFSGHQFPNYSSELNVNALLLGDSALYLCASSLATGYNSPLHFGNGTRLTVT.

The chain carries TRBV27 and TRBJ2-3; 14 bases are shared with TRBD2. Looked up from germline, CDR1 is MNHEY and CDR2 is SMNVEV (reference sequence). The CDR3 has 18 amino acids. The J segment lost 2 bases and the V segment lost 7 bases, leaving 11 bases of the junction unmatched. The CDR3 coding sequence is TGTGCCAGCACCCGACTAGCGGGAGGGCCAAGGGACACAGATACGCAGTATTTT. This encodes CASTRLAGGPRDTDTQYF.

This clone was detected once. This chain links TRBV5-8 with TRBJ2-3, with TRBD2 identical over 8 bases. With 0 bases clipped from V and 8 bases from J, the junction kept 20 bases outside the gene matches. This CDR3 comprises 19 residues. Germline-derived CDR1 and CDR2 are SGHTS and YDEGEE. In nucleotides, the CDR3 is TGTGCCAGCAGCTTGGAGTGGCCTAGCCAAACTCCCAGCGGGGGTACGCAGTATTTT. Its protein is CASSLEWPSQTPSGGTQYF.

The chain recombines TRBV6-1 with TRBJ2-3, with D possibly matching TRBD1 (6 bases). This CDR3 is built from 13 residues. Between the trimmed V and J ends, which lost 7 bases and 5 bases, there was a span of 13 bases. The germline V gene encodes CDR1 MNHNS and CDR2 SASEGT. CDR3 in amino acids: CASTPMDRDTQYF. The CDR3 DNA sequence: TGTGCCAGCACGCCAATGGACAGAGATACGCAGTATTTT.

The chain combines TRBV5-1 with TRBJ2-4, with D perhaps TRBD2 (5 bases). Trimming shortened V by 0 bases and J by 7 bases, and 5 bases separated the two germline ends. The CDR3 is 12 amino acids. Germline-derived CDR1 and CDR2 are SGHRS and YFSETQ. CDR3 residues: CASSLGENIQYF. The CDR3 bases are TGCGCCAGCAGCTTGGGGGAGAACATTCAGTACTTC. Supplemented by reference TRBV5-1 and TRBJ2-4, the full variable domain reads KAGVTQTPRYLIKTRGQQVTLSCSPISGHRSVSWYQQTPGQGLQFLFEYFSETQRNKGNFPGRFSGRQFSNSRSEMNVSTLELGDSALYLCASSLGENIQYFGAGTRLSVL.

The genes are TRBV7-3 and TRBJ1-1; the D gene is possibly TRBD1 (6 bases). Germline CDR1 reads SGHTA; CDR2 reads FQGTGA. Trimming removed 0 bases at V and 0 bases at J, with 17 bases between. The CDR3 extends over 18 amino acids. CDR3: CASSLTGGGLWMNTEAFF. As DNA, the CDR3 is TGTGCCAGCAGCTTAACTGGGGGGGGGCTATGGATGAACACTGAAGCTTTCTTT.